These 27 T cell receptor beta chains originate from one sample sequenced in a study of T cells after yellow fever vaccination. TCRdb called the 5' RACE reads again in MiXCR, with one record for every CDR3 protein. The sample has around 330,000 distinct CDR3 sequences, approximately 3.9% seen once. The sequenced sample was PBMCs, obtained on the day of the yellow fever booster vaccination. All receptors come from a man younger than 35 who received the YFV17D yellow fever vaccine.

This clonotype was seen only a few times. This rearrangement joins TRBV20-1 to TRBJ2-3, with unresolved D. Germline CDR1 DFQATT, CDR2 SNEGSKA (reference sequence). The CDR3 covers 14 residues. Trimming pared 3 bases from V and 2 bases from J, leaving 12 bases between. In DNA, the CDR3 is TGCAGTGCTAGTATTTCCCTCGTCACAGATACGCAGTATTTT. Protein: CSASISLVTDTQYF.

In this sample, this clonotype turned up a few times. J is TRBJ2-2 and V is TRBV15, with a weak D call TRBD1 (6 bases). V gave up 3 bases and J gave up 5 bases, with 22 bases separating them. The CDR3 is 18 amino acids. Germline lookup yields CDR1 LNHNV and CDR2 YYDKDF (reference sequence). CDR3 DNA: TGTGCCACCAGCAGCCAGGGGTCCTCTCAATTTTTTACCGGGGAGCTGTTTTTT. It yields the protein CATSSQGSSQFFTGELFF.

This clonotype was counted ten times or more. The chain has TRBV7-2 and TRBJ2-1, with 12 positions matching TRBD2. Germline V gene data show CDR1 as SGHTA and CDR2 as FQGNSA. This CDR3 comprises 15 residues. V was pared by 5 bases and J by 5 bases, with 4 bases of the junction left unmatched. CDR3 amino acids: CASSPGLAGNNEQFF. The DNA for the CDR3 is TGTGCCAGCAGCCCCGGACTAGCGGGGAACAATGAGCAGTTCTTC.

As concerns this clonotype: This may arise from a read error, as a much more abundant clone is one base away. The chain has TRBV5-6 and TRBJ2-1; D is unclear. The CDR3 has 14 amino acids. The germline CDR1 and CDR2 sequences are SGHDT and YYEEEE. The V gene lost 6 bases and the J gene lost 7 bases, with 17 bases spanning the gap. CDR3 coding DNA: TGTGCCAGCATCTTTCAGTGGGGTAGGAATGAGCAGTTCTTC. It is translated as CASIFQWGRNEQFF.

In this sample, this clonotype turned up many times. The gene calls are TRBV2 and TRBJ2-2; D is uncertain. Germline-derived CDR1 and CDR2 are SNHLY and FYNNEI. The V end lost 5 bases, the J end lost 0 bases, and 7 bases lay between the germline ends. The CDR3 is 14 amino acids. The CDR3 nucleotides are TGTGCCAGCAGTTTAGCCACGAACACCGGGGAGCTGTTTTTT. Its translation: CASSLATNTGELFF.

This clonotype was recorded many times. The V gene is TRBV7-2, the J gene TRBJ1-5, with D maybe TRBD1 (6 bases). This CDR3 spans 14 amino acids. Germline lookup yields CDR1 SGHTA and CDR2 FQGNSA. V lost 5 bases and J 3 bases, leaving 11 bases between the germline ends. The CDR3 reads CASSPRGSNQPQHF. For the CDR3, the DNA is TGTGCCAGCAGCCCCAGGGGATCCAATCAGCCCCAGCATTTT.

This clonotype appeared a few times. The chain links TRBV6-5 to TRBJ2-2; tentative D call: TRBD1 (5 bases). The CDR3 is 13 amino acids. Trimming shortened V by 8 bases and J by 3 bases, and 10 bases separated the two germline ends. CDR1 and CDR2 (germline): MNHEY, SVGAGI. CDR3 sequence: CASAQGHTGELFF. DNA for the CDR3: TGTGCCAGCGCCCAGGGTCACACCGGGGAGCTGTTTTTT.

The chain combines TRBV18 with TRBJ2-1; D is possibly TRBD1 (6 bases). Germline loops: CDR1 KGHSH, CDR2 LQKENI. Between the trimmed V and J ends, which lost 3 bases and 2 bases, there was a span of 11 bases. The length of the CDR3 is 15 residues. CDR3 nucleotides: TGTGCCAGCTCACCCACAGGGACCCCCTACAATGAGCAGTTCTTC. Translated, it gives CASSPTGTPYNEQFF. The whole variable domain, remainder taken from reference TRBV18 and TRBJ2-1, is NAGVMQNPRHLVRRRGQEARLRCSPMKGHSHVYWYRQLPEEGLKFMVYLQKENIIDESGMPKERFSAEFPKEGPSILRIQQVVRGDSAAYFCASSPTGTPYNEQFFGPGTRLTVL.

CDR3 region: CASSQAGANTGELFF. DNA of the CDR3: TGTGCCAGCAGCCAGGCGGGAGCGAACACCGGGGAGCTGTTTTTT. The rearrangement links TRBV7-3 to TRBJ2-2; TRBD2 aligns across 7 bases. The CDR3 is 15 residues long. Germline V CDR1 and CDR2: SGHTA, FQGTGA. V lost 5 bases, J lost 0 bases, and 3 bases stayed unmatched. Together with reference TRBV7-3 and TRBJ2-2, the CDR3 gives the full variable domain: GAGVSQTPSNKVTEKGKYVELRCDPISGHTALYWYRQSLGQGPEFLIYFQGTGAADDSGLPNDRFFAVRPEGSVSTLKIQRTERGDSAVYLCASSQAGANTGELFFGEGSRLTVL.

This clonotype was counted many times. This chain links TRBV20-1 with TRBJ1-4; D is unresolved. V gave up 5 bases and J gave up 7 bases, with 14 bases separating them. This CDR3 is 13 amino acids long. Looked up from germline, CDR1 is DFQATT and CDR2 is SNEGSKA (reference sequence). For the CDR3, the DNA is TGCAGTGCTCGACGGGTTCGGAGTGAAAAACTGTTTTTT. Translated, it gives CSARRVRSEKLFF.

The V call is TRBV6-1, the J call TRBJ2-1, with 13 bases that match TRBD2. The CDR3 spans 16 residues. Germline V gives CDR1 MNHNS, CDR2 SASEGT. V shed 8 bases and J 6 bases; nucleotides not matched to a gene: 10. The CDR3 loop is CASGPTTSGGPNEQFF. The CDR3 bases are TGTGCCAGCGGCCCGACGACTAGCGGGGGGCCCAATGAGCAGTTCTTC.

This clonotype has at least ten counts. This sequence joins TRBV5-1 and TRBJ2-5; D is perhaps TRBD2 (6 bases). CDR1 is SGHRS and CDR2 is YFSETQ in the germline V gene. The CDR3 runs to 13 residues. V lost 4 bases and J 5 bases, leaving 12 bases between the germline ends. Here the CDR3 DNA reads TGCGCCAGCAGCGGGGGAAGCGGGGAGACCCAGTACTTC. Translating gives CASSGGSGETQYF. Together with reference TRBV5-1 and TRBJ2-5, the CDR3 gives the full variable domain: KAGVTQTPRYLIKTRGQQVTLSCSPISGHRSVSWYQQTPGQGLQFLFEYFSETQRNKGNFPGRFSGRQFSNSRSEMNVSTLELGDSALYLCASSGGSGETQYFGPGTRLLVL.

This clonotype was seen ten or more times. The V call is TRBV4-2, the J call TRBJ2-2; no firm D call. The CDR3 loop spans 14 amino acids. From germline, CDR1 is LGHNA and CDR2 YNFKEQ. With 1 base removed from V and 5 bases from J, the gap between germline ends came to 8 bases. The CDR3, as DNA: TGTGCCAGCAGCCAAGCGGTAGGGACCGGGGAGCTGTTTTTT. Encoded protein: CASSQAVGTGELFF.

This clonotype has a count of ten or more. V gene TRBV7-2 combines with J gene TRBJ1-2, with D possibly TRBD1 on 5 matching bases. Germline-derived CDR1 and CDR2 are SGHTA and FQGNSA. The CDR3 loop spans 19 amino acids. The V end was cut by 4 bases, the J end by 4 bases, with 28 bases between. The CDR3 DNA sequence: TGTGCCAGCAGCTGGAGGGGTGAGACGTACGCCCGGCAGGGCTATGGCTACACCTTC. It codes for CASSWRGETYARQGYGYTF.

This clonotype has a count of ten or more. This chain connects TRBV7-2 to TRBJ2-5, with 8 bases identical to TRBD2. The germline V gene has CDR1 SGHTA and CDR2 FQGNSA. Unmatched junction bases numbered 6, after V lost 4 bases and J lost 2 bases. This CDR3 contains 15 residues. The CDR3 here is CASSSSGGPQETQYF. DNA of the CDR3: TGTGCCAGCAGCTCCTCGGGGGGGCCTCAAGAGACCCAGTACTTC.

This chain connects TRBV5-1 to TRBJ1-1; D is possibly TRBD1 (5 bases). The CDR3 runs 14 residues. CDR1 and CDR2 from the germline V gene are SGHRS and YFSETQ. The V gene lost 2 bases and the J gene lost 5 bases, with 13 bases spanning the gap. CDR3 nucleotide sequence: TGCGCCAGCAGCTTCACAGGACCCGGGACTGAAGCTTTCTTT. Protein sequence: CASSFTGPGTEAFF.

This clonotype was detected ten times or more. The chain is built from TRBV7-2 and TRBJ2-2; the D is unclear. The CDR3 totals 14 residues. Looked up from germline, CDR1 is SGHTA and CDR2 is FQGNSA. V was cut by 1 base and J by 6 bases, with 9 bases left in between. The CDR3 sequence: CASSLDRMAGELFF. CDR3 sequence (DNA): TGTGCCAGCAGCTTAGATCGGATGGCCGGGGAGCTGTTTTTT.

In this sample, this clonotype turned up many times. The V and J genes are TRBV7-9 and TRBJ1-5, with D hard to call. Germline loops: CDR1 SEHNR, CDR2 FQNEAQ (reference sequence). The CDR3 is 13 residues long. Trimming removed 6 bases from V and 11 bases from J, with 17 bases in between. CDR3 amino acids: CASSSPQVPAQHF. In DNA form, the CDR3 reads TGTGCCAGCAGTTCCCCCCAGGTGCCTGCCCAGCATTTT.

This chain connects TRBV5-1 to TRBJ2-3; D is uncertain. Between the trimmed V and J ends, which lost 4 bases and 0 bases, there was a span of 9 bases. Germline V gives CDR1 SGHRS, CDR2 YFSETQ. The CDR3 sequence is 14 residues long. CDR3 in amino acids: CASSPYPSTDTQYF. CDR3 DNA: TGCGCCAGCAGCCCCTATCCGAGCACAGATACGCAGTATTTT.

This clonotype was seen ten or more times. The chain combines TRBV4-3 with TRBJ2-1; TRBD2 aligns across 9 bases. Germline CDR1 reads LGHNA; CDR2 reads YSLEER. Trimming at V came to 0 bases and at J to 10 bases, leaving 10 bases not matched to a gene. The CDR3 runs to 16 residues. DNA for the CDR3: TGCGCCAGCAGCCAAGATGGCGCGGGGGGGGGACGGGAGCAGTTCTTC. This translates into CASSQDGAGGGREQFF.

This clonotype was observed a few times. CDR3: CASSLAVGGPYEQYV. The CDR3 DNA reads TGCGCCAGCAGCTTGGCAGTTGGGGGTCCCTACGAGCAGTACGTC. The V gene is TRBV5-1, the J gene TRBJ2-7, with D possibly being TRBD1 or TRBD2 (5 bases each). V was clipped by 0 bases and J by 2 bases, with 12 bases between them. This CDR3 has 15 residues. Germline assignment: CDR1 SGHRS and CDR2 YFSETQ.

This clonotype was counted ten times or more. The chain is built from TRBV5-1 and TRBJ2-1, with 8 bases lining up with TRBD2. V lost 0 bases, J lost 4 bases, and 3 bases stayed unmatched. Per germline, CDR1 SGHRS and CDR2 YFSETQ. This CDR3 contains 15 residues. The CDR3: CASSLASGSYNEQFF. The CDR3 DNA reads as TGCGCCAGCAGCTTGGCTAGCGGGTCTTACAATGAGCAGTTCTTC.

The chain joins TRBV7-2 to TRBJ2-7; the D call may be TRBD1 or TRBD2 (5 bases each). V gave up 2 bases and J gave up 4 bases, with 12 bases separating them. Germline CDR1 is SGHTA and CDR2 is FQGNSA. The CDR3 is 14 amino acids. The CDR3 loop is CASSLSLGVYEQYV. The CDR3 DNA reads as TGTGCCAGCAGCTTATCATTGGGGGTTTACGAGCAGTACGTC.

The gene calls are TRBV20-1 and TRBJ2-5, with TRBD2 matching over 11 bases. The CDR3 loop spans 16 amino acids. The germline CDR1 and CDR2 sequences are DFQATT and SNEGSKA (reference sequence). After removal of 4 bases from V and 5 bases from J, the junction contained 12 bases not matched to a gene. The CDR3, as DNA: TGCAGTGCTACAAAACTAGCGGGGGACGAGGGTGAGACCCAGTACTTC. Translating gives CSATKLAGDEGETQYF.

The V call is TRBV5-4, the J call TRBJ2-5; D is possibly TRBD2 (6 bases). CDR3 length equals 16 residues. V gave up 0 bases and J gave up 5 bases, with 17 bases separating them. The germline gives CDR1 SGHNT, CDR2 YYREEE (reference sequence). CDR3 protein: CASSLAGTGTVETQYF. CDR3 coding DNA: TGTGCCAGCAGCTTGGCGGGGACTGGGACCGTGGAGACCCAGTACTTC.

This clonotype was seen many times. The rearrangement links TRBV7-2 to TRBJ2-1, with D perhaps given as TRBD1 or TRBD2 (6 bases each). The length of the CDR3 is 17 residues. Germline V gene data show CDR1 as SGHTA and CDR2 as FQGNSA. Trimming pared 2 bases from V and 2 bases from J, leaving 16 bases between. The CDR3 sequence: CASSLRGGPRPYNEQFF. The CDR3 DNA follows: TGTGCCAGCAGCTTAAGAGGGGGGCCAAGACCCTACAATGAGCAGTTCTTC.

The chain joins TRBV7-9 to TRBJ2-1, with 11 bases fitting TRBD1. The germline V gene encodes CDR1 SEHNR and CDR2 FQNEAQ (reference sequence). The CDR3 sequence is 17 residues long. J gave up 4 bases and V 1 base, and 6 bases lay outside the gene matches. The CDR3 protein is CASSLGGTGGTYNEQFF. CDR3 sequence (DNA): TGTGCCAGCAGCTTAGGAGGGACAGGGGGGACTTACAATGAGCAGTTCTTC.